This T cell receptor beta chain appears in the sequencing data of a study of T cell responses to AZD1222 COVID-19 vaccine. As regards this clone: Its antigen is as yet unknown.

Sequencing used immunoSEQ multiplex PCR; TCRdb keeps in-frame clones, though not all of them. Of about 140,000 clones in the sample, roughly nine tenths were seen once. Between the trimmed V and J ends, which lost 7 bases and 6 bases, there was a span of 11 bases. Germline V CDR1 and CDR2: MDHEN, SYDVKM. This CDR3 is built from 12 residues. Recipients boosted at about 4 weeks or about 12 weeks are pooled. General study findings and limits: It was only after the peak T cell response that any repertoires were sampled.

The receptor was derived from an adult who received the AZD1222 COVID-19 vaccine. The chain employs TRBV28 and TRBJ2-3; D not certain. This specimen was peripheral blood, taken 28 days after the second AZD1222 dose. CDR3 sequence: CASTFTGDTQYF. The CDR3 DNA reads TGTGCCAGCACCTTCACCGGGGATACGCAGTATTTT.